A single sample is the source of the 4 T cell receptor beta chains below, sequenced in a study of tumor and adjacent non-tumor tissue in lung cancer. The library came from three nested PCR rounds adapted from ARM-PCR protocols. Each CDR3 protein is one row after TCRdb ran MiXCR on the multiplex PCR reads. The sample holds roughly 90,000 distinct CDR3 sequences, more than 75% seen once. No cell sorting was done before RNA was extracted from the tissue. More than 3 cm separated this lung sample from the edge of the tumor. The sample comprised distant non-tumor lung tissue. Every receptor here comes from a woman aged 50 to 65 with non-small cell lung cancer.

Note on this clonotype: One end of the junction is discordant with germline, which a read error may explain. V gene TRBV6-5 combines with J gene TRBJ1-2; 9 bases are a match to TRBD1. From germline, CDR1 is MNHEY and CDR2 SVGAGI. This CDR3 comprises 16 residues. The CDR3 protein is CVSSHGADRGFFGYTF. In nucleotides, the CDR3 is TGTGTCAGCAGTCACGGCGCCGACAGGGGGTTCTTCGGCTACACCTTC.

The chain carries TRBV11-1 and TRBJ2-7, with D perhaps TRBD1 or TRBD2 (5 bases each). The CDR3 runs 14 residues. The V end lost 3 bases, the J end lost 2 bases, and 11 bases lay between the germline ends. The germline gives CDR1 SGHAT, CDR2 FQDESV (reference sequence). The CDR3 loop is CASSFRQTTYEQYF. In DNA, the CDR3 is TGTGCCAGCAGCTTTCGACAGACTACCTACGAGCAGTACTTC.

This clonotype has at least ten counts. V and J are TRBV2 and TRBJ2-7; no definite D call. V was shortened by 1 base and J by 3 bases, with 13 bases between the two germline ends. The CDR3 has 15 amino acids. Germline values: CDR1 SNHLY, CDR2 FYNNEI. CDR3 region: CASSEEAVGSYEQYF. CDR3 DNA: TGTGCCAGCAGTGAAGAGGCGGTAGGAAGCTACGAGCAGTACTTC.

The chain employs TRBV6-2 or TRBV6-3 and TRBJ2-3; 7 bases are shared with TRBD2. The V and J ends lost 8 bases and 11 bases, in that order; junction bases with no gene match: 22. This CDR3 is 16 amino acids long. Per germline, CDR1 MNHEY and CDR2 SVGEGT. CDR3 sequence: CASLALGGRVTDVQYF. The CDR3 DNA is TGTGCCAGCTTGGCCTTAGGAGGGAGGGTCACAGATGTGCAGTATTTT.